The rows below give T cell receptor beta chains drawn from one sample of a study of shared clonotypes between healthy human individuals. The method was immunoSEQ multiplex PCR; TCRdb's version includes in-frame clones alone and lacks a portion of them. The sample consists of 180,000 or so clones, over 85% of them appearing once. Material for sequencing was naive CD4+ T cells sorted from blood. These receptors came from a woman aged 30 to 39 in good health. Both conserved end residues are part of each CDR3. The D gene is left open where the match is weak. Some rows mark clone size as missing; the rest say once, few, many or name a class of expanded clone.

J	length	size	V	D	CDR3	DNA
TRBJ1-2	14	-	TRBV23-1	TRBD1	CASSQSNDRDGYTF	TGCGCCAGCAGTCAATCGAACGACAGGGATGGCTACACCTTC
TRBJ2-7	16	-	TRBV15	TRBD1	CATSGDPGQGLHEQYF	TGTGCCACCAGCGGAGATCCGGGACAGGGGTTACACGAGCAGTACTTC
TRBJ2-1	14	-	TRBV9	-	CASSVDPVGNEQFF	TGTGCCAGCAGCGTAGACCCGGTGGGGAATGAGCAGTTCTTC
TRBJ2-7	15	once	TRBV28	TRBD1	CASSSTGTGLYEQYF	TGTGCCAGCAGTTCTACCGGGACAGGGTTGTACGAGCAGTACTTC
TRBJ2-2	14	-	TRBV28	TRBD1	CASTTGWNTGELFF	TGTGCCAGCACGACAGGGTGGAACACCGGGGAGCTGTTTTTT
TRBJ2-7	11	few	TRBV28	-	CASKVTHEQYF	TGTGCCAGCAAGGTGACCCACGAGCAGTACTTC
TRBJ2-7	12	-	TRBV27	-	CASSPTLGEQYF	TGTGCCAGCAGTCCTACCCTGGGGGAGCAGTACTTC
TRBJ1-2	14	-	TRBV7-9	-	CASSPIPWEYGYTF	TGTGCCAGCAGCCCTATCCCGTGGGAGTATGGCTACACCTTC
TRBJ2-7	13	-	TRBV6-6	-	CASSSGTPIEQYF	TGTGCCAGCTCTTCCGGGACCCCGATAGAGCAGTACTTC
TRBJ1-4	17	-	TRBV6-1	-	CASSEALGVGGNEKLFF	TGTGCCAGCAGTGAAGCGCTTGGGGTGGGGGGTAATGAAAAACTGTTTTTT
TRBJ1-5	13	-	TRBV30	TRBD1	CAWSPQGGQPQHF	TGTGCCTGGAGTCCACAGGGGGGCCAGCCCCAGCATTTT